This TCR beta chain was observed in a study of blood T cell repertoires in COVID-19. Germline V CDR1 and CDR2: KGHSH, LQKENI. Losses at the gene ends were 3 bases for V and 7 bases for J; bases not matched to a gene: 5. The length of the CDR3 is 14 residues. In the original processing: Nucleated cell counts were estimated from reference gene primer amplification. The assay was immunoSEQ multiplex PCR, and TCRdb's table has in-frame clones only and misses some. Clonal size and the V and J genes are those of that table, whereas D and trimming came from the DNA. The profile shows around 260,000 clones, more than 85% of them singletons.

The chain combines TRBV18 with TRBJ2-1; 8 bases align to TRBD1. The source is a person aged 18 to 35 with COVID-19, enrolled during active disease. The specimen was peripheral blood. The CDR3 loop is CASSPKDRGNEQFF. The DNA of the CDR3 is TGTGCCAGCTCACCGAAAGACAGGGGAAATGAGCAGTTCTTC.